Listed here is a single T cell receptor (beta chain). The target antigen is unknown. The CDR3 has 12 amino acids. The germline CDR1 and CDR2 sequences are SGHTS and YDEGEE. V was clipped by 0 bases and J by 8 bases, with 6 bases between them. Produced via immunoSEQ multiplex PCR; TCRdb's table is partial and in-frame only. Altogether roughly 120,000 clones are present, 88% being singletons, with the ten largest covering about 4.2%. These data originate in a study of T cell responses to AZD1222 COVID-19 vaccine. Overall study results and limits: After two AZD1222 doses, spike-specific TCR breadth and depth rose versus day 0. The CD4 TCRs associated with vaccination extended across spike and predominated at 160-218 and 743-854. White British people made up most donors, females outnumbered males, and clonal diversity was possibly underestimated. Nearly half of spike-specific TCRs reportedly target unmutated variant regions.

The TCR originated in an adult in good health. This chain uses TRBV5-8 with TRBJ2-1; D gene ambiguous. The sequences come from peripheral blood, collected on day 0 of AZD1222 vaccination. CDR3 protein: CASSLATHEQFF. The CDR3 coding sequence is TGTGCCAGCAGCTTGGCAACGCATGAGCAGTTCTTC.